Listed below are T cell receptor beta chains from one sample, sequenced in a study of breast tumors, draining lymph nodes, adjacent tissues. One entry per CDR3 protein, called by TCRdb with MiXCR from the multiplex PCR reads. The data contain 60,000 to 65,000 distinct CDR3 sequences, approximately 62% of them singletons. The specimen sequenced was breast tumor tissue. All receptors come from a female donor with breast cancer. Some clones in this sample may be carry-over from other donors' samples. Both conserved end residues are part of each CDR3. A D gene is named only where the DNA matches it firmly. Expanded clones get a size class; other rows say once, few or many, or leave the size out.

J gene: TRBJ1-5; clone size: few; V gene: TRBV6-4; D gene: NA; CDR3 DNA: TGTGCCACCCAGTGGTGGGGGTACCAGCCCCAGCATTTT; CDR3 protein: CATQWWGYQPQHF
J gene: TRBJ1-6; clone size: NA; V gene: TRBV20-1; D gene: NA; CDR3 DNA: TGCAGTGCTAGAGGAGATCGAGGAGGTGGGCAGGTCCCCTCACCCCTCCACTTT; CDR3 protein: CSARGDRGGGQVPSPLHF
J gene: TRBJ1-2; clone size: NA; V gene: TRBV6-5; D gene: NA; CDR3 DNA: TGTGCCAGCAGACAAACCGGACGGAACTATGGCTACACCTTC; CDR3 protein: CASRQTGRNYGYTF
J gene: TRBJ2-5; clone size: few; V gene: TRBV20-1; D gene: NA; CDR3 DNA: TGCAGTGCTAGAGTCGCAGGCCAAGAGACCCAGTACTTC; CDR3 protein: CSARVAGQETQYF
J gene: TRBJ2-2; clone size: NA; V gene: TRBV7-3; D gene: NA; CDR3 DNA: TGTGCCAGCAGCCTAGGGGGGGGGAACACCGGGGAGCTGTTTTTT; CDR3 protein: CASSLGGGNTGELFF
J gene: TRBJ2-1; clone size: few; V gene: TRBV2; D gene: NA; CDR3 DNA: TGTGCCAGCAGGAAGGAGGGCGGTCCTAATGAGCAGTTCTTC; CDR3 protein: CASRKEGGPNEQFF
J gene: TRBJ2-7; clone size: NA; V gene: TRBV5-1; D gene: TRBD1; CDR3 DNA: TGCGCCAGCAGCCCAACAGGGGGCTCCTACGAGCAGTACTTC; CDR3 protein: CASSPTGGSYEQYF
J gene: TRBJ2-3; clone size: NA; V gene: TRBV2; D gene: TRBD1; CDR3 DNA: TGTGCCAGCAGTGGGACAGGGGGCACAGATACGCAGTATTTT; CDR3 protein: CASSGTGGTDTQYF
J gene: TRBJ1-2; clone size: NA; V gene: TRBV9; D gene: NA; CDR3 DNA: TGTGCCAGCAGCGTAGTAGCAGGGCCCTATGGCTACACCTTC; CDR3 protein: CASSVVAGPYGYTF
J gene: TRBJ2-2; clone size: NA; V gene: TRBV7-3; D gene: NA; CDR3 DNA: TGTGCCAGCAGCCCCACCCCGGGCACCGGGGAGCTGTTTTTT; CDR3 protein: CASSPTPGTGELFF
J gene: TRBJ2-3; clone size: many; V gene: TRBV6-4; D gene: NA; CDR3 DNA: TGTGCCAGCAGTGACTCTGGGAATTCAGATACGCAGTATTTT; CDR3 protein: CASSDSGNSDTQYF
J gene: TRBJ1-6; clone size: NA; V gene: TRBV12-3/TRBV12-4; D gene: NA; CDR3 DNA: TGTGCCAGCAGTTTATCGGCAGGAGTTAATTCACCCCTCCACTTT; CDR3 protein: CASSLSAGVNSPLHF
J gene: TRBJ2-5; clone size: NA; V gene: TRBV9; D gene: NA; CDR3 DNA: TGTGCCAGCAGCGCCACTCCATGGGGGGAGGAGACCCAGTACTTC; CDR3 protein: CASSATPWGEETQYF
J gene: TRBJ2-7; clone size: many; V gene: TRBV6-1; D gene: TRBD2; CDR3 DNA: TGTGCCAGCAGTGGGGCCGGGACTAAGGCCTTGTTCACCTACGAGCAGTACTTC; CDR3 protein: CASSGAGTKALFTYEQYF
J gene: TRBJ1-2; clone size: NA; V gene: TRBV5-1; D gene: TRBD1; CDR3 DNA: TGCGCCAGCAGCTTGGATGCGGGACAGGGGGCAGGCTACACCTTC; CDR3 protein: CASSLDAGQGAGYTF
J gene: TRBJ1-6; clone size: NA; V gene: TRBV6-5; D gene: NA; CDR3 DNA: TGTGCCAGCTCAAAGGGCAGGGTATTTGAGGGGTCACCCCTCCACTTT; CDR3 protein: CASSKGRVFEGSPLHF
J gene: TRBJ2-4; clone size: NA; V gene: TRBV6-1; D gene: NA; CDR3 DNA: TGTGCCAGCAGTCCTGGGGGTTCGAACATTCAGTACTTC; CDR3 protein: CASSPGGSNIQYF
J gene: TRBJ1-5; clone size: NA; V gene: TRBV7-2; D gene: TRBD1; CDR3 DNA: TGTGCCAGCAGCTTCCTACAGGGGGGGTACCAGCCCCAGCATTTT; CDR3 protein: CASSFLQGGYQPQHF
J gene: TRBJ2-3; clone size: many; V gene: TRBV7-3; D gene: NA; CDR3 DNA: TGTGCCAGCAGCTTAAGGGTGGCTAGCACAGATACGCAGTATTTT; CDR3 protein: CASSLRVASTDTQYF
J gene: TRBJ1-1; clone size: few; V gene: TRBV6-2/TRBV6-3; D gene: NA; CDR3 DNA: TGTGCCAGCAGTCACGGGCGTTCGGGGAGACTTAACACTGAAGCTTTCTTT; CDR3 protein: CASSHGRSGRLNTEAFF
J gene: TRBJ1-4; clone size: many; V gene: TRBV12-1; D gene: NA; CDR3 DNA: TGTGCCAGCAGTCACCCCGTGGGGTATAATGAAAAACTGTTTTTT; CDR3 protein: CASSHPVGYNEKLFF
J gene: TRBJ2-1; clone size: NA; V gene: TRBV2; D gene: TRBD2; CDR3 DNA: TGTGCCAGCAGTGCTAGTCCTAGCGGCCGTGAGCAGTTCTTC; CDR3 protein: CASSASPSGREQFF
J gene: TRBJ2-2; clone size: NA; V gene: TRBV20-1; D gene: NA; CDR3 DNA: TGCAGTGCTAGATCCGGGGAGCTGTTTTTT; CDR3 protein: CSARSGELFF